Listed below are T cell receptor beta chains from one sample, sequenced in a study of blood T cell repertoires in COVID-19. Measured with immunoSEQ multiplex PCR; TCRdb has only the in-frame clones, and not every one. The sample carries 200,000 to 300,000 clones, over 70% recorded once. The sample consisted of peripheral blood. The receptors stem from a human donor in a cohort sampled during active COVID-19. Both conserved end residues are part of each CDR3. A D gene is named only where the DNA matches it firmly. The listing skips clone size in some rows; elsewhere it reads once, few, many or a size class.

v_call,j_call,d_call,clone_size,cdr3_aa,cdr3_nt
TRBV6-6,TRBJ2-1,NA,NA,CASSYPWGGAGNEQFF,TGTGCCAGCAGTTACCCGTGGGGGGGCGCGGGGAATGAGCAGTTCTTC
TRBV6-6,TRBJ2-3,TRBD1,NA,CASRDRASTDTQYF,TGTGCCAGCAGGGACAGGGCTAGCACAGATACGCAGTATTTT
TRBV9,TRBJ1-1,NA,few,CASTTGGLMNTEAFF,TGTGCCAGCACGACCGGGGGGCTAATGAACACTGAAGCTTTCTTT
TRBV7-3,TRBJ2-3,NA,NA,CASSQPEDTQYF,TGTGCCAGCAGCCAACCCGAGGATACGCAGTATTTT
TRBV13,TRBJ2-1,NA,NA,CASSLNLRVYNEQFF,TGTGCCAGCAGCTTAAACCTTAGAGTTTACAATGAGCAGTTCTTC
TRBV2,TRBJ2-7,NA,NA,CASSGGFSGEQYF,TGTGCCAGCAGTGGAGGGTTCTCTGGCGAGCAGTACTTC
TRBV3-1/TRBV3-2,TRBJ1-1,NA,once,CASSRASTEAFF,TGTGCCAGCAGCCGCGCGAGCACTGAAGCTTTCTTT
TRBV6-5,TRBJ2-1,NA,once,CASTGFSYNEQFF,TGTGCCAGCACGGGGTTCTCCTACAATGAGCAGTTCTTC
TRBV5-4,TRBJ2-7,NA,NA,CASSLVGQAIGEQYF,TGTGCCAGCAGCTTGGTGGGACAAGCAATTGGCGAGCAGTACTTC
TRBV29-1,TRBJ2-7,TRBD2,NA,CTSDGGEHEQYF,TGCACCTCCGACGGGGGGGAGCACGAGCAGTACTTC
TRBV5-1,TRBJ2-7,NA,NA,CASRLDVSRGYEQYF,TGCGCCAGCAGGTTGGACGTGTCAAGGGGCTACGAGCAGTACTTC
TRBV19,TRBJ2-3,TRBD2,NA,CASSIGTSGFTDTQYF,TGTGCCAGTAGTATAGGGACTAGCGGATTCACAGATACGCAGTATTTT
TRBV2,TRBJ1-2,TRBD1,NA,CASRAQGTGHYGYTF,TGTGCCAGCAGAGCCCAGGGGACAGGGCACTATGGCTACACCTTC
TRBV12-3/TRBV12-4,TRBJ1-1,NA,NA,CASTTRGITEAFF,TGTGCCAGCACTACGAGGGGGATCACTGAAGCTTTCTTT
TRBV7-9,TRBJ1-5,TRBD1,NA,CASSSTGGLVQPQHF,TGTGCCAGCAGCTCGACAGGGGGCTTGGTTCAGCCCCAGCATTTT
TRBV7-8,TRBJ1-1,NA,NA,CASSLAGRGDVAFF,TGTGCCAGCAGCTTAGCGGGGAGGGGGGACGTAGCTTTCTTT
TRBV4-1,TRBJ2-3,TRBD2,NA,CASSHAGGTSGFTDTQYF,TGCGCCAGCAGCCATGCTGGGGGGACTAGCGGATTCACAGATACGCAGTATTTT
TRBV2,TRBJ2-3,TRBD2,NA,CASNEAGGMGDTQYF,TGTGCCAGCAATGAAGCGGGGGGGATGGGAGATACGCAGTATTTT
TRBV13,TRBJ1-1,TRBD1,NA,CASSPMTGGRTEAFF,TGTGCCAGCAGCCCGATGACAGGGGGGAGGACTGAAGCTTTCTTT
TRBV12-5,TRBJ2-7,NA,NA,CASGSRREQYF,TGTGCTAGTGGTTCGCGCAGGGAGCAGTACTTC
TRBV25-1,TRBJ2-7,NA,NA,CASSAGRFGEQYF,TGTGCCAGCAGTGCGGGGAGATTTGGAGAGCAGTACTTC
TRBV29-1,TRBJ2-5,TRBD1,NA,CSVGAVQGQGSQETQYF,TGCAGCGTTGGGGCGGTCCAGGGACAGGGCTCTCAAGAGACCCAGTACTTC
TRBV7-9,TRBJ1-1,TRBD1,NA,CASSSWTGGENTEAFF,TGTGCCAGCAGTTCATGGACAGGGGGGGAGAACACTGAAGCTTTCTTT
TRBV6-5,TRBJ2-7,NA,NA,CASSRSQYEQYF,TGTGCCAGCAGTAGGAGTCAGTACGAGCAGTACTTC
TRBV7-2,TRBJ1-1,NA,few,CASSFSIEAFF,TGTGCCAGCAGCTTCAGTATTGAAGCTTTCTTT
TRBV5-1,TRBJ1-2,TRBD1,NA,CASSLATGGAGIYGYTF,TGCGCCAGCAGCTTGGCGACAGGGGGCGCAGGCATCTATGGCTACACCTTC
TRBV12-5,TRBJ2-3,NA,NA,CASGLGRGRDTQYF,TGTGCTAGTGGTTTGGGACGGGGGAGAGATACGCAGTATTTT
TRBV2,TRBJ1-1,TRBD1,NA,CASSGQGYTEAFF,TGTGCCAGCTCGGGACAGGGATACACTGAAGCTTTCTTT
TRBV24-1,TRBJ2-3,TRBD1,few,CATRDSLRANTQYF,TGTGCCACCCGGGACAGTTTGAGGGCAAATACGCAGTATTTT
TRBV13,TRBJ2-7,TRBD2,few,CASSSLTSGKEQYF,TGTGCCAGCAGCTCTCTGACTAGCGGGAAGGAGCAGTACTTC
TRBV14,TRBJ2-3,NA,NA,CASSQELRDTQYF,TGTGCCAGCAGCCAAGAATTGCGAGATACGCAGTATTTT
TRBV28,TRBJ1-2,NA,NA,CAITPGQFPYGYTF,TGTGCCATTACCCCCGGACAGTTTCCCTATGGCTACACCTTC
TRBV10-1,TRBJ1-2,NA,NA,CASSEAPNHPKVNYGYTF,TGCGCCAGCAGTGAGGCTCCTAATCATCCCAAAGTTAACTATGGCTACACCTTT
TRBV4-2,TRBJ1-1,TRBD1,NA,CASSQARPTGVTEAFF,TGTGCCAGCAGCCAAGCACGCCCGACAGGGGTGACTGAAGCTTTCTTT
TRBV5-5,TRBJ2-3,TRBD2,NA,CASSRLAGTDTQYF,TGTGCCAGCAGCAGACTAGCCGGCACAGATACGCAGTATTTT
TRBV7-9,TRBJ1-2,NA,NA,CASSRVTGLEDYTF,TGTGCCAGCAGCAGGGTGACAGGCCTAGAGGACTACACCTTC
TRBV3-1/TRBV3-2,TRBJ1-2,TRBD1,few,CASSLTGPYGYTF,TGTGCCAGCAGCCTGACAGGGCCCTATGGCTACACCTTC
TRBV6-5,TRBJ2-3,NA,NA,CASSSAGGYTDTQYF,TGTGCCAGCAGCTCAGCGGGCGGATACACAGATACGCAGTATTTT
TRBV27,TRBJ2-6,NA,NA,CASSTIPGANVLTF,TGTGCCAGCTCGACAATCCCTGGGGCCAACGTCCTGACTTTC
TRBV5-5,TRBJ1-6,NA,NA,CASSLDPGGGNSPLHF,TGTGCCAGCAGCTTGGATCCGGGGGGTGGAAATTCACCCCTCCACTTT
TRBV6-5,TRBJ1-1,NA,once,CAHLGGQSNTEAFF,TGTGCCCACCTCGGGGGGCAGTCTAACACTGAAGCTTTCTTT
TRBV5-5,TRBJ1-1,TRBD1,once,CASSTRQGRGEAFF,TGTGCCAGCAGCACCAGACAGGGTCGGGGTGAAGCTTTCTTT
TRBV6-6,TRBJ1-6,TRBD1,NA,CASSPDRGSRNSYNSPLHF,TGTGCCAGCAGTCCGGACAGGGGCTCCAGGAACTCCTATAATTCACCCCTCCACTTT
TRBV28,TRBJ2-5,TRBD2,NA,CASSSGGGAKTQYF,TGTGCCAGCAGTTCGGGCGGGGGGGCCAAGACCCAGTACTTC